Sequencing of this T cell receptor (beta chain) was carried out in a study of regulatory T cells in long-lasting Graves disease (dated by TCRdb to about 2021). Notes on the research overall: Patients with newly diagnosed Graves' disease had been on antithyroid drugs for under 3 months. The study was registered as a clinical trial and conducted in China. TCR sequencing covered roughly 13 persistent and 20 or so newly diagnosed Graves' disease patients, approximately 33 samples in total. Peripheral blood TCR sequencing and RNA sequencing compared persistent Graves' disease patients with newly diagnosed Graves' disease patients.

Study-wide conclusions, independent of this receptor: The study examined only peripheral blood because the primary lesion, thyroid tissue, could not be accessed. Preferential use of TRBV28, TRBJ1-2 and TRBJ2-5 was observed in persistent disease, whereas TRBV20-1 and TRBJ2-1 were favored in newly diagnosed disease. Sequencing and analysis were restricted to the TCR beta chain. A larger number of public clonotypes was shared among persistent patients (2,741) than among newly diagnosed patients (approximately 930). The small sample size was acknowledged by the authors as a limitation that may reduce accuracy. Lower TCR Shannon entropy and fewer highly expanded clones were observed in persistent Graves' disease patients than in newly diagnosed patients, which suggested clonal expansion.

Many counts were recorded for this clonotype. Its antigen specificity is not known. Base qualities are missing; no much larger clone stands one base away. The library was prepared using multiplex PCR. The sequencer was an Illumina HiSeq 4000. CDR3 regions were amplified by Arm-PCR with iRepertoire HTBI primers to construct TCR beta libraries. PCR products were gel purified before sequencing. The original pipeline was this. Gene usage analysis of CDR3 amino acid clonotypes relied on the 60 to 65 TRBV and over 13 TRBJ segments identified across samples. COPE and FqMerger were used to merge filtered high-quality paired reads into contigs. Contigs were aligned with BLAST to IMGT TRBV, TRBD and TRBJ reference genes, and CDR3 was defined per IMGT. Clonotypes above 0.1% frequency were classified as highly expanded clones. Repertoire diversity was measured by Shannon entropy, and V-J evenness by the Gini coefficient. Public clonotypes were defined as clonotypes shared by more than one individual. Using fastp at Q25 and MiXCR, TCRdb reprocessed the public reads and kept productive beta chains. Rows are unified per CDR3 protein, each entry keeping the most common DNA and genes. TCRdb, not the original authors, processed these V and J calls. The sample includes roughly 380,000 distinct CDR3 sequences, with roughly 16% observed a single time. About 20% of the sample is in the top ten clones.

The time point tag for this specimen amounts to: newly diagnosed GD, antithyroid drugs for less than 3 months. RNA was extracted from PBMCs in TRIzol for both TCR sequencing and RNA sequencing. The diagnosis of Graves' disease followed American Thyroid Association guidelines. Patients for the study were recruited at an endocrinology department in Xi'an, China. From each patient, nine milliliters of peripheral blood was collected into an EDTA anticoagulant tube. Ficoll Paque Plus density gradient separation was used to isolate PBMCs, and no further T cell sorting was done. RNA quality was checked with an Agilent 2100 Bioanalyzer and agarose gel, and concentration with a NanoDrop 2000. CDR1 and CDR2 (KGHDR, SFDVKD) derive from the germline V gene. The CDR3 holds 15 amino acids from the cysteine to the phenylalanine. Solely the CDR3 DNA is kept, with 45 bases framed from the first base. V is trimmed back by 4 bases and J by 2 bases, and the junction contains 3 bases that no gene match accounts for.

This clonotype was obtained from a female donor with Graves disease. Sample: peripheral blood mononuclear cells (PBMCs), taken at new diagnosis, from a patient treated with antithyroid drugs. This receptor chain uses TRBV24-1 and TRBJ2-1; 8 bases in between match TRBD1. The DNA sequence follows: TGTGCCACCAGTGACTCGACAGGGGCCTACAATGAGCAGTTCTTC. The resulting protein is CATSDSTGAYNEQFF.